The 26 T cell receptor beta chains in this list originate from one sample, sequenced in a study of blood T cells in healthy people across ages. A second PCR, run for about 6 to 11 cycles, used a sample-barcoded 5' primer plus a J-beta primer mix. TCRdb re-analysed the 5' RACE reads in MiXCR, keeping a single row per CDR3 protein. The sample records about a million distinct CDR3 sequences, around 46% being singletons. Sequenced sample: blood. The source is a man between 25 and 39 years old in good health.

This clonotype has just one count. CDR3 amino acids: CASSYSSHQPQHF. Written as DNA, the CDR3 is TGTGCCAGCAGCTACAGCAGTCATCAGCCCCAGCATTTT. The chain employs TRBV7-2 and TRBJ1-5; no firm D call. Germline values: CDR1 SGHTA, CDR2 FQGNSA. The V end lost 4 bases, the J end lost 5 bases, and 9 bases lay between the germline ends. CDR3 size: 13 residues.

The chain is built from TRBV29-1 and TRBJ1-1; 8 positions match TRBD1. This CDR3 comprises 14 residues. Germline trimming cut 4 bases from V and 0 bases from J; bases unmatched to any gene: 4. Germline V gene data show CDR1 as SQVTM and CDR2 as ANQGSEA. The CDR3 DNA follows: TGCAGCGTTGTGGACAGGGTCATGAACACTGAAGCTTTCTTT. Translation: CSVVDRVMNTEAFF.

Points on this clonotype: Compared with germline, one end of the junction differs, possibly owing to a read error. V gene TRBV4-2 combines with J gene TRBJ2-3, with 14 bases matching TRBD2. The CDR3 is made up of 18 amino acids. In germline, CDR1 is LGHNA, CDR2 YNFKEQ. The CDR3: CVSSQRTSGGISTDTQYF. The CDR3 bases are TGTGTCAGCAGCCAAAGGACTAGCGGGGGGATTAGCACAGATACGCAGTATTTT.

The sample holds one count of this clonotype. The chain carries TRBV28 and TRBJ1-2; 9 bases align to TRBD1. The germline V gene has CDR1 MDHEN and CDR2 SYDVKM. The length of the CDR3 is 15 residues. V shed 5 bases, J shed 8 bases, and the junction held 12 bases outside the gene matches. CDR3 nucleotides: TGTGCCAGCAGTACCCCGGGACAGGGATGGGGAGGCTACACCTTC. It yields the protein CASSTPGQGWGGYTF.

This clonotype has only a few counts. The rearrangement uses TRBV12-3 or TRBV12-4 and TRBJ2-1; D not certain. V was pared by 7 bases and J by 4 bases, with 17 bases between. The CDR3 is made up of 15 amino acids. The chain's CDR3 is CASTPTQPPYNEQFF. Here the CDR3 DNA reads TGTGCCAGCACCCCGACCCAGCCACCTTACAATGAGCAGTTCTTC.

This clonotype has a handful of counts. The V and J genes are TRBV12-3 or TRBV12-4 and TRBJ1-6, with D uncertain. This CDR3 has 13 amino acids. The V end was cut by 7 bases, the J end by 9 bases, with 13 bases between. The CDR3 is CASTNTVSSPLHF. The CDR3 nucleotides are TGTGCCAGCACTAATACAGTGAGTTCACCCCTCCACTTT.

The chain combines TRBV28 with TRBJ2-7; TRBD1 is a possible D gene (5 bases). V was cut by 1 base and J by 4 bases, with 20 bases left in between. The CDR3 consists of 17 residues. CDR1 and CDR2 from the germline V gene are MDHEN and SYDVKM. In nucleotides, the CDR3 is TGTGCCAGCAGTTTATTCGACAGCCTAAGCACGAATTACGAGCAGTACTTC. This gives the protein CASSLFDSLSTNYEQYF.

The V call is TRBV5-1, the J call TRBJ2-2; 8 bases match TRBD1. Per the germline V gene, CDR1 is SGHRS and CDR2 is YFSETQ. CDR3 length: 16 residues. After removal of 0 bases from V and 1 base from J, the junction contained 2 bases not matched to a gene. The CDR3 coding sequence is TGCGCCAGCAGCTTGGGGACAGGGATGAACACCGGGGAGCTGTTTTTT. It encodes CASSLGTGMNTGELFF.

This clonotype was seen once. The junction shows a germline mismatch at one end, possibly a read error. The chain uses TRBV20-1 and TRBJ2-7, with a tentative D call TRBD1 (6 bases). CDR3 length: 12 amino acids. In germline, CDR1 is DFQATT, CDR2 SNEGSKA (reference sequence). The CDR3 here is CSAGQSSCEQYF. The CDR3 DNA follows: TGCAGTGCTGGACAGAGCTCCTGCGAGCAGTACTTC.

This clonotype was detected many times. The chain couples TRBV11-3 to TRBJ2-1; possible D gene TRBD2, 7 bases. V was clipped by 1 base and J by 0 bases, with 13 bases between them. CDR1 is SGHNT, CDR2 YENEEA, per germline. The CDR3 contains 17 residues. This CDR3 is CASSLGGGRSSYNEQFF. In nucleotides, the CDR3 is TGTGCCAGCAGCTTAGGGGGGGGCCGCAGCTCCTACAATGAGCAGTTCTTC.

The V gene is TRBV28, the J gene TRBJ2-7; D call uncertain. The germline V gene has CDR1 MDHEN and CDR2 SYDVKM. The V end lost 4 bases, the J end lost 5 bases, and 18 bases lay between the germline ends. The CDR3 is 15 residues long. CDR3 sequence: CASSSPLTPSDEQYF. The CDR3, as DNA: TGTGCCAGCAGTTCCCCGTTGACACCGTCCGACGAGCAGTACTTC. The full variable domain, with the rest looked up from reference TRBV28 and TRBJ2-7, is DVKVTQSSRYLVKRTGEKVFLECVQDMDHENMFWYRQDPGLGLRLIYFSYDVKMKEKGDIPEGYSVSREKKERFSLILESASTNQTSMYLCASSSPLTPSDEQYFGPGTRLTVT.

This clonotype was detected a few times. The gene calls are TRBV5-1 and TRBJ2-5, with 11 bases lining up with TRBD1. The trim removed 6 bases at V and 5 bases at J, leaving 15 bases unmatched. Germline V gene data show CDR1 as SGHRS and CDR2 as YFSETQ. The CDR3 is 17 amino acids. The CDR3 bases are TGCGCCAGCATGTTTCTACCCGGACAGGGGGCTATGGAGACCCAGTACTTC. It encodes CASMFLPGQGAMETQYF. Combining the CDR3 with reference TRBV5-1 and TRBJ2-5 gives the whole variable domain KAGVTQTPRYLIKTRGQQVTLSCSPISGHRSVSWYQQTPGQGLQFLFEYFSETQRNKGNFPGRFSGRQFSNSRSEMNVSTLELGDSALYLCASMFLPGQGAMETQYFGPGTRLLVL.

The chain links TRBV2 to TRBJ2-4; D is possibly TRBD2 (6 bases). The J call may be incorrect, as the DNA end agrees better with TRBJ2-5. The length of the CDR3 is 12 residues. Per the germline V gene, CDR1 is SNHLY and CDR2 is FYNNEI. Written as DNA, the CDR3 is TGTGCCAGCAATGATGGGGGGAAGACCCAGTACTTC. Its protein is CASNDGGKTQYF.

The sample holds many counts of this clonotype. This chain uses TRBV6-1 with TRBJ2-3; D remains unclear. The CDR3 is 16 amino acids. Germline V CDR1 and CDR2: MNHNS, SASEGT. V dropped 3 bases and J dropped 0 bases, with 13 bases sitting between them. CDR3 protein: CASSEGRHQSTDTQYF. In DNA form, the CDR3 reads TGTGCCAGCAGTGAGGGCCGGCACCAAAGCACAGATACGCAGTATTTT.

This clonotype has only a few counts. This chain connects TRBV27 to TRBJ1-4; 11 bases agree with TRBD1. Germline V gene sequence: CDR1 MNHEY, CDR2 SMNVEV (reference sequence). CDR3 length equals 17 residues. V lost 6 bases to trimming and J lost 2 bases; unmatched junction nucleotides: 8. DNA of the CDR3: TGTGCCAGCAGGAGGACAGGGGGCCGGGCGACTAATGAAAAACTGTTTTTT. Protein sequence: CASRRTGGRATNEKLFF.

The chain employs TRBV4-1 and TRBJ2-3, with TRBD2 matching 7 bases. Losses at the gene ends were 1 base for V and 2 bases for J; bases not matched to a gene: 9. Germline V gives CDR1 MGHRA, CDR2 YSYEKL. This CDR3 region has 17 residues. Written as DNA, the CDR3 is TGCGCCAGCAGCCAAGCTGTTCCTAGCGGAATCACAGATACGCAGTATTTT. Translated: CASSQAVPSGITDTQYF.

The chain carries TRBV7-9 and TRBJ2-7, with a tentative D call TRBD2 (6 bases). With 4 bases removed from V and 2 bases from J, the gap between germline ends came to 12 bases. The CDR3 covers 14 residues. Germline CDR1 SEHNR, CDR2 FQNEAQ (reference sequence). CDR3 protein: CASSSERAAYEQYF. The CDR3, as DNA: TGTGCCAGCAGCTCCGAGCGGGCAGCCTACGAGCAGTACTTC. The full variable domain, with the rest looked up from reference TRBV7-9 and TRBJ2-7, is DTGVSQNPRHKITKRGQNVTFRCDPISEHNRLYWYRQTLGQGPEFLTYFQNEAQLEKSRLLSDRFSAERPKGSFSTLEIQRTEQGDSAMYLCASSSERAAYEQYFGPGTRLTVT.

This rearrangement joins TRBV6-1 to TRBJ2-6, with 7 bases identical to TRBD1. This CDR3 is 16 amino acids long. Germline V gives CDR1 MNHNS, CDR2 SASEGT. Trimming removed 3 bases from V and 2 bases from J; junction bases left unmatched: 4. The CDR3 DNA reads as TGTGCCAGCAGTGATGTGACAGGGACTGGGGCCAACGTCCTGACTTTC. Amino acid sequence: CASSDVTGTGANVLTF.

The CDR3 here is CASSERTRADTQYF. In DNA form, the CDR3 reads TGTGCCAGCAGTGAGAGGACCCGAGCAGATACGCAGTATTTT. V gene TRBV6-1 combines with J gene TRBJ2-3; no reliable D call. There are 14 residues in the CDR3. From germline, CDR1 is MNHNS and CDR2 SASEGT. With 3 bases removed from V and 4 bases from J, the gap between germline ends came to 11 bases.

The V and J genes are TRBV7-9 and TRBJ1-2; D unresolved. Germline CDR1 SEHNR, CDR2 FQNEAQ (reference sequence). Trimming removed 1 base from V and 8 bases from J, with 11 bases in between. CDR3 length equals 13 residues. CDR3 bases: TGTGCCAGCAGCTTAGGAGTCCAGGAAGGCTACACCTTC. Its protein is CASSLGVQEGYTF.

This clonotype was seen a handful of times. This rearrangement joins TRBV20-1 to TRBJ2-7; 10 bases align to TRBD1. V shed 6 bases and J 3 bases; nucleotides not matched to a gene: 8. Germline-derived CDR1 and CDR2 are DFQATT and SNEGSKA (reference sequence). The CDR3 is 14 amino acids. CDR3 in DNA: TGCAGTGCAGAGCGGGGACAGGGGTTCTACGAGCAGTACTTC. Translation gives CSAERGQGFYEQYF.

In this sample, this clonotype turned up a few times. The chain carries TRBV20-1 and TRBJ2-3; TRBD2 matches 9 bases. V shed 5 bases and J 6 bases; nucleotides not matched to a gene: 12. The CDR3 has 15 residues. Germline loops: CDR1 DFQATT, CDR2 SNEGSKA (reference sequence). CDR3 DNA: TGCAGTGCTCCCCAGAGAGCGGGGGGCAGGGATACGCAGTATTTT. It is translated as CSAPQRAGGRDTQYF.

The J gene is TRBJ2-7, the V gene TRBV5-1, with D possibly matching TRBD2 (5 bases). Germline assignment: CDR1 SGHRS and CDR2 YFSETQ. CDR3 length: 14 amino acids. Deletions cut 6 bases from V and 5 bases from J, with 18 bases between. The CDR3 loop is CASKNSRGKDEQYF. Here the CDR3 DNA reads TGCGCCAGCAAAAATAGTCGGGGTAAGGACGAGCAGTACTTC.

This clonotype has more than one count but fewer than ten. The V and J genes are TRBV29-1 and TRBJ2-7, with TRBD2 as a possible D gene (6 bases). The CDR3 extends over 11 amino acids. V was shortened by 7 bases and J by 3 bases, with 10 bases between the two germline ends. Germline V gene data show CDR1 as SQVTM and CDR2 as ANQGSEA. The CDR3 region is CSAVGGYEQYF. For the CDR3, the DNA is TGCAGCGCCGTGGGGGGCTACGAGCAGTACTTC.

In its sample, this clonotype was seen many times. The genes are TRBV6-5 and TRBJ2-5, with D tentatively TRBD2 (6 bases). The germline V gene has CDR1 MNHEY and CDR2 SVGAGI. With 0 bases removed from V and 2 bases from J, the gap between germline ends came to 7 bases. The CDR3 covers 14 residues. This CDR3 reads CASSYSGGQETQYF. The CDR3 DNA reads as TGTGCCAGCAGTTACTCTGGGGGGCAAGAGACCCAGTACTTC.

In regard to this clonotype: A junction end diverges from the germline sequence, so it may reflect a read error. The chain joins TRBV6-1 to TRBJ2-5; 10 positions agree with TRBD1. The J call may be mistaken, given a closer DNA end match to TRBJ2-7. The CDR3 loop spans 13 amino acids. The germline gives CDR1 MNHNS, CDR2 SASEGT. CDR3 bases: TGTGCCTGCAGTGGACAGGGGGTATACGAGCAGTACTTC. It is translated as CACSGQGVYEQYF.